This paragraph reports one T cell receptor (beta chain). What antigen it recognizes has not been identified. There are no base qualities to consult, and no much larger clone falls within one base. CDR1 and CDR2, per the germline V gene (reference sequence), are LNHDA and SQIVND. Trimming takes 4 bases off V and 0 bases off J; junction bases not matched to a gene: 6. Measured from the cysteine to the phenylalanine, the CDR3 is 16 residues long. Of all the DNA, just the CDR3 is kept, 48 bases in frame from base 1. This sample stems from a study of OX40 agonist ivuxolimab in advanced cancers. Background on the whole study: Ivuxolimab was a fully human IgG2 agonistic monoclonal antibody targeting the costimulatory receptor OX40 (CD134). Intravenous ivuxolimab was administered to patients every 2 weeks at six dose levels: 0.01, 0.1, 0.3, 1.5, 3 and 10 mg/kg. Among the 50 to 55 dose-escalation patients, approximately 20 had hepatocellular carcinoma, about 15 melanoma, 9 renal cell carcinoma and 9 head and neck cancer. In the dose-escalation cohort, roughly 80% of patients were male, and the mean age was approximately 64 years, with a range of roughly 23 to 85. Patients were allowed to have had prior anti-PD-1, anti-PD-L1 or anti-CTLA-4 therapy, and approximately 37% of the dose-escalation patients had been treated with checkpoint inhibitors. Three dose-escalation patients achieved partial responses, one with hepatocellular carcinoma and two with cutaneous melanoma. The point of sequencing TCRbeta in the periphery was to test whether ivuxolimab changed TCR sequence diversity and drove clonal T-cell expansion. The paper covers the monotherapy dose-escalation part of the phase I ivuxolimab trial, which included N of about 50 patients.

Genomic DNA was isolated from the sorted cells so that the TCRbeta CDR3 region could be sequenced. The immunoSEQ Assay was used for sequencing of TCRbeta CDR3 regions. TCRdb carries this immuneACCESS record with in-frame sequences only. Its versions omit some clonotypes, under half of them owing to an unresolved V gene in the studies checked, with the rest unexplained. The sample table contains roughly 120,000 clones; only one count was recorded for approximately 89% of them. The top ten clonotypes cover around 0.26% of the sample. Patients with autoimmune disease history or receiving systemic immunosuppression were excluded from the trial. Peripheral blood for TCR sequencing was drawn from every dose cohort at baseline, at cycle 4 day 1 and at cycle 7 day 1. Samples came from an open-label, multicenter, first-in-human phase I dose-escalation trial of ivuxolimab. Adults with locally advanced or metastatic head and neck squamous cell, hepatocellular, melanoma or renal cell carcinoma were enrolled in the trial. Before TCR sequencing, CD4+ T cells and CD8+ T cells were sorted from peripheral blood as separate populations.

What the study reported, not specific to this receptor: In partial responders in the 0.1-3.0 mg/kg groups, normalized peripheral clonal expansion was found to be among the lowest, especially among CD8+ T cells. The antigen specificity of the peripheral T cells that underwent clonal expansion was not determined. On average, CD8+ T cells showed more expanded clones than CD4+ T cells after ivuxolimab. Clonal expansion of both CD4+ and CD8+ blood T cells was observed from baseline to week 6 at doses 0.1 to 3.0 mg/kg. Low levels of normalized T-cell clonal expansion were also seen in some nonresponding patients.

Material: CD4+ or CD8+ T cells sorted from blood, obtained in a trial of the OX40 agonist ivuxolimab. The chain uses TRBV19 and TRBJ1-5, and 7 junctional nucleotides match TRBD1. The receptor comes from an adult with an advanced solid tumor such as melanoma, head and neck, liver or kidney cancer. The CDR3 reads as follows: CASSTGTDNSNQPQHF. The base sequence is TGTGCCAGTAGTACCGGGACAGATAATAGCAATCAGCCCCAGCATTTT.